This T cell receptor beta chain stems from a study of cytomegalovirus exposure and HLA in healthy donors. Study context: Roughly 180 million T cells yielded some 100 million unique TCR beta sequences, as an earlier analysis found. Study results and limitations: Some highly shared sequence variants likely arose as a pipeline artifact. Available immune exposure information was restricted to CMV serostatus only.

Comment on this clone: The antigen remains unidentified.

PCR was performed using 60 Vbeta and 13 Jbeta primers. Sequenced by immunoSEQ multiplex PCR; TCRdb stores in-frame clones only, minus some. The profile shows under 200,000 clones, 62% of them singletons. With 5 bases removed from V and 6 bases from J, the gap between germline ends came to 19 bases. Germline lookup yields CDR1 SNHLY and CDR2 FYNNEI. The CDR3 is made up of 15 amino acids. Nominally healthy donors provided the samples, though records likely missed some immune exposures. The gene calls are TRBV2 and TRBJ1-1, with D possibly matching TRBD1 (5 bases). The sequencing input was PBMCs. The receptor was isolated from a man in his forties in good health and CMV-seronegative. The CDR3 loop is CASSSQAGGIAEAFF. The DNA of the CDR3 is TGTGCCAGCAGTTCCCAGGCCGGGGGAATCGCTGAAGCTTTCTTT.